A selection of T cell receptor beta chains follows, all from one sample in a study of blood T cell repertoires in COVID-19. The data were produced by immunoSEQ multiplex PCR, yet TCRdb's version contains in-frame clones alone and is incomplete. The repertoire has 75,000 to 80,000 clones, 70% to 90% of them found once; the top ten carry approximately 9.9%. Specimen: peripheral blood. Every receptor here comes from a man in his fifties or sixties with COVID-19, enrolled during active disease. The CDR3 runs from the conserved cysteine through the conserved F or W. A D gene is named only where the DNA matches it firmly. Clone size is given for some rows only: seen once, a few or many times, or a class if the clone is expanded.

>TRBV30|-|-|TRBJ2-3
TGTGCCTGGACCTCTCAGAGCACAGATACGCAGTATTTT
CAWTSQSTDTQYF
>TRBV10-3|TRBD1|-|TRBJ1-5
TGTGCCATAAGACAGGGTGATGATCAGCCCCAGCATTTT
CAIRQGDDQPQHF
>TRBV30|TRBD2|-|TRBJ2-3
TGTGCCTGGAGCGCGACTAGCGAACGAGATACGCAGTATTTT
CAWSATSERDTQYF
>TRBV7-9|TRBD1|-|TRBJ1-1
TGTGCCAGCAGCGGTCGGACAGGCAACATGAACACTGAAGCTTTCTTT
CASSGRTGNMNTEAFF
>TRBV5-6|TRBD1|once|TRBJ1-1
TGTGCCAGCAGCTTGGTCCCAGGACAGGGGGCTGAAGCTTTCTTT
CASSLVPGQGAEAFF
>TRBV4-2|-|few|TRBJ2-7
TGTGCCAGCAGCCAATCGGACAGTTCATTTTACGAGCAGTACTTC
CASSQSDSSFYEQYF
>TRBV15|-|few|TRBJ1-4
TGTGCCACCAGCGGAACTTCAGGGGTTATAGGGAAACTGTTTTTT
CATSGTSGVIGKLFF
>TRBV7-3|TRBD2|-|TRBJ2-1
TGTGCCAGCAGCTTAACGGTTGGACTAGCGTTCAATGAGCAGTTCTTC
CASSLTVGLAFNEQFF
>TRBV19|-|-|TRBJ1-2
TGTGCCAGTAGGGTTACCGGGATAAACTATGGCTACACCTTC
CASRVTGINYGYTF
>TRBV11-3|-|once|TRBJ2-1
TGTGCCAGCAGTTCTCAGGGTTCCTACAATGAGCAGTTCTTC
CASSSQGSYNEQFF
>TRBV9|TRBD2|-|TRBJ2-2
TGTGCCAGCAGCCCGGGACTAGGCAACACCGGGGAGCTGTTTTTT
CASSPGLGNTGELFF
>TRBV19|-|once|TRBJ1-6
TGTGCCAGTAGTAATGGCAGGGGATATTCACCCCTCCACTTT
CASSNGRGYSPLHF
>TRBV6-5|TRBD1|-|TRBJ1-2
TGTGCCAGCAGATCGGGACAGGTGAACTATGGCTACACCTTC
CASRSGQVNYGYTF
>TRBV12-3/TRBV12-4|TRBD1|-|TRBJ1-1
TGTGCCATCCCTGACAGGGATAACACTGAAGCTTTCTTT
CAIPDRDNTEAFF
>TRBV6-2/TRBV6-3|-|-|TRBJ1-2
TGTGCCAGCAGTAACCCCGAACAGGGAAGGAATGGCTACACCTTC
CASSNPEQGRNGYTF
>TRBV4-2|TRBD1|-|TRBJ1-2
TGTGCCAGCAGCCAACCAAGCGCGACAGGGGGTGAGGTCTATGGCTACACCTTC
CASSQPSATGGEVYGYTF
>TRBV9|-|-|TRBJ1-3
TGTGCCAGCAGCGTAACCCACACAGAGGGAAACACCATATATTTT
CASSVTHTEGNTIYF
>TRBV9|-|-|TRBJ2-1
TGTGCCAGCAGCGTAGATTTCTCAAAGCTCAATGAGCAGTTCTTC
CASSVDFSKLNEQFF
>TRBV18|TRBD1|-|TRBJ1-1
TGTGCCAGCTCACCAAGAGTACAGGGGCAAGATGAAGCTTTCTTT
CASSPRVQGQDEAFF
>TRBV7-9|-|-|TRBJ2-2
TGTGCCAGCAGTCCCCCAGGAGGTCTGGATACCGGGGAGCTGTTTTTT
CASSPPGGLDTGELFF